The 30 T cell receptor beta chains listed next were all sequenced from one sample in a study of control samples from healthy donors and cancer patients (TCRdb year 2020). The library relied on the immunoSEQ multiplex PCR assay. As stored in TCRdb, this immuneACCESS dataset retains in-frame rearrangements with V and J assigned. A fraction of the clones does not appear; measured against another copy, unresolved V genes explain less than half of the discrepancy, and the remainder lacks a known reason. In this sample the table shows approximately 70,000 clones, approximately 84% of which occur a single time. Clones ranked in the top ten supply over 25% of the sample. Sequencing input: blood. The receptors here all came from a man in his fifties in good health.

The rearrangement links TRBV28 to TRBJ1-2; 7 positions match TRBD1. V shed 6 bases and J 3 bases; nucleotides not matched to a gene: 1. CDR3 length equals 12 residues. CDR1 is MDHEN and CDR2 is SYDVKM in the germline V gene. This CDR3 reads CASRQGHYGYTF. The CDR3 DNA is TGTGCCAGCAGACAGGGGCACTATGGCTACACCTTC.

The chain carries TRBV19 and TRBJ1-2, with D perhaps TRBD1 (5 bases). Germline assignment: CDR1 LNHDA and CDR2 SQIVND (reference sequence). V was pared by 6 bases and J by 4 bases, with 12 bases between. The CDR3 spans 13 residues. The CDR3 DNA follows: TGTGCCAGTAGCTTCCCCCAGGGCTATGGCTACACCTTC. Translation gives CASSFPQGYGYTF.

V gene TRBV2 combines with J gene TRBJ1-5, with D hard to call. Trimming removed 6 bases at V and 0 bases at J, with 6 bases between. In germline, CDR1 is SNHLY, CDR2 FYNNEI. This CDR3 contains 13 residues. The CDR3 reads CASSADSNQPQHF. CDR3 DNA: TGTGCCAGCAGCGCTGATAGCAATCAGCCCCAGCATTTT. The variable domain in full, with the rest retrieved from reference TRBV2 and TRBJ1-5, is EPEVTQTPSHQVTQMGQEVILRCVPISNHLYFYWYRQILGQKVEFLVSFYNNEISEKSEIFDDQFSVERPDGSNFTLKIRSTKLEDSAMYFCASSADSNQPQHFGDGTRLSIL.

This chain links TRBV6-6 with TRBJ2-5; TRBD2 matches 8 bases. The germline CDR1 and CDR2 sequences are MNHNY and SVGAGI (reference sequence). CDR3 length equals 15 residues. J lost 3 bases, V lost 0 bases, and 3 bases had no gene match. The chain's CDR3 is CASSYSGTSKETQYF. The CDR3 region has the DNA TGTGCCAGCAGTTACTCCGGGACTAGTAAAGAGACCCAGTACTTC.

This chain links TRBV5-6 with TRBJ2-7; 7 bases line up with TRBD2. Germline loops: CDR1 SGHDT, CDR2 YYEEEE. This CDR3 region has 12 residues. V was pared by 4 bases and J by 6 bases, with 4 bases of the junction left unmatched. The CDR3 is CASSEGGVEQYF. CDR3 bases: TGTGCCAGCAGCGAGGGAGGGGTCGAGCAGTACTTC.

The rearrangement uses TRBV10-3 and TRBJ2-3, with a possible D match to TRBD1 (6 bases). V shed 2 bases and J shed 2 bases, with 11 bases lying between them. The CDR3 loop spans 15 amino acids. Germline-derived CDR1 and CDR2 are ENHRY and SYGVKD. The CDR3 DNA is TGTGCCATCAGTGAGAAGGGGGTACCCACAGATACGCAGTATTTT. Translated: CAISEKGVPTDTQYF.

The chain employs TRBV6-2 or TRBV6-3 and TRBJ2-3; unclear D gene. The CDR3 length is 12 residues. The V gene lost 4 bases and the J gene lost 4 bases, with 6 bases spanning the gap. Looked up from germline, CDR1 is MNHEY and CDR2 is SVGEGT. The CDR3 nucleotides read TGTGCCAGCAGTTTAATTGCAGATACGCAGTATTTT. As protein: CASSLIADTQYF.

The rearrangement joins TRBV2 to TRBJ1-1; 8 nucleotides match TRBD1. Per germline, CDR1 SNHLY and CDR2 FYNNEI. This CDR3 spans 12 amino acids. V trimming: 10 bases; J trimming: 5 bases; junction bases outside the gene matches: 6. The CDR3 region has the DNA TGTGCCACCCGACAGGGGTGGACTGAAGCTTTCTTT. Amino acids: CATRQGWTEAFF.

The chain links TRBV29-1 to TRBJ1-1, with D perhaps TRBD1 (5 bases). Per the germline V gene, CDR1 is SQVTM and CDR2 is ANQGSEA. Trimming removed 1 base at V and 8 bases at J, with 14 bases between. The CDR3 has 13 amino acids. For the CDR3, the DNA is TGCAGCGTTGAAGGCTCGGGGCCGAGGGAAGCTTTCTTT. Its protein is CSVEGSGPREAFF. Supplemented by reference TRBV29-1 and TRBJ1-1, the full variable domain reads SAVISQKPSRDICQRGTSLTIQCQVDSQVTMMFWYRQQPGQSLTLIATANQGSEATYESGFVIDKFPISRPNLTFSTLTVSNMSPEDSSIYLCSVEGSGPREAFFGQGTRLTVV.

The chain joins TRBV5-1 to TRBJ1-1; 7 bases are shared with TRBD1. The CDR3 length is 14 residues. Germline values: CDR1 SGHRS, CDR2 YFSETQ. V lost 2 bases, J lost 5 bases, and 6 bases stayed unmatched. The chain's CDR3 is CASSFALRGTEAFF. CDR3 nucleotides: TGCGCCAGCAGCTTCGCGCTCAGGGGGACTGAAGCTTTCTTT.

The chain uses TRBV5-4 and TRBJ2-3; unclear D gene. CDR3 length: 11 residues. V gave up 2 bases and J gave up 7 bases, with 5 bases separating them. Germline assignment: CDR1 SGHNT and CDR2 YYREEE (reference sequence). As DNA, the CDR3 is TGTGCCAGCAGCTTTCAGAATACGCAGTATTTT. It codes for CASSFQNTQYF.

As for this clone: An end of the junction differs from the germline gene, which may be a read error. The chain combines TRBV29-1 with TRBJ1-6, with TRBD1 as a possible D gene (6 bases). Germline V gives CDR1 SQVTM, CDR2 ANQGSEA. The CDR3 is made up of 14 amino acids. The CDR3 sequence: CSVEGRGTGSPPHF. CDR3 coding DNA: TGCAGCGTTGAAGGCAGGGGAACTGGTTCACCCCCCCACTTT.

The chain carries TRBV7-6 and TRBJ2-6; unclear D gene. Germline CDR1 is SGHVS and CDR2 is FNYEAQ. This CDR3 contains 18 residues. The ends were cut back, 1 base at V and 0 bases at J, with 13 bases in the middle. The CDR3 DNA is TGTGCCAGCAGCTTAGGTGGCAGGACGAGCTCTGGGGCCAACGTCCTGACTTTC. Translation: CASSLGGRTSSGANVLTF.

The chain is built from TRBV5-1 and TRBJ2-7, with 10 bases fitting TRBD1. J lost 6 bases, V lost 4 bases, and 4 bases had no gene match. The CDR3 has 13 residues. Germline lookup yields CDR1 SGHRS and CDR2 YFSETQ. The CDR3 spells CASSRDRGGEQYF. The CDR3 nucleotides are TGCGCCAGCAGCAGGGACAGGGGAGGCGAGCAGTACTTC.

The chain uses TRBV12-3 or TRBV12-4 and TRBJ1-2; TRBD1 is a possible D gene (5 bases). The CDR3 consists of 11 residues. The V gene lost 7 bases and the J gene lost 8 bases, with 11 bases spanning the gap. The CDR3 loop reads CASMSRGGYTF. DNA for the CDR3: TGTGCCAGCATGTCGAGGGGAGGCTACACCTTC.

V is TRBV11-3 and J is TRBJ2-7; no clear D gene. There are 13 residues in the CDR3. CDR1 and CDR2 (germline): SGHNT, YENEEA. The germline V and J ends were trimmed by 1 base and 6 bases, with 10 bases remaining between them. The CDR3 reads CASSLGRSIEQYF. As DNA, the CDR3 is TGTGCCAGCAGCTTAGGGCGTTCGATCGAGCAGTACTTC.

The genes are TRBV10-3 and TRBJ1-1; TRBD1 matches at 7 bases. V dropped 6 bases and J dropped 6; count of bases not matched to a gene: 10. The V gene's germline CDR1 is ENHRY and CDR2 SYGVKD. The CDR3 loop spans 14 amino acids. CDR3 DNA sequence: TGTGCCATCAGAGCCGGGACAGCCAACCCTGAAGCTTTCTTT. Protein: CAIRAGTANPEAFF.

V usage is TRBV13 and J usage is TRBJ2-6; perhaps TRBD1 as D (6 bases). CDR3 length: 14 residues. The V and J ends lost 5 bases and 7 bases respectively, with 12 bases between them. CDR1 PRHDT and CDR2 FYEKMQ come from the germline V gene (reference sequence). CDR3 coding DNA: TGTGCCAGCAGCCGGGACACAGGTGCCAACGTCCTGACTTTC. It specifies CASSRDTGANVLTF.

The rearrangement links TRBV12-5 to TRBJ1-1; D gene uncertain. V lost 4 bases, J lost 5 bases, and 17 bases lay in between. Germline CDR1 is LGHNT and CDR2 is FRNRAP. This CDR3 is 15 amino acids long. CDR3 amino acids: CASGSQKARYTEAFF. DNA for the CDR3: TGTGCTAGTGGTTCCCAAAAGGCCAGATATACTGAAGCTTTCTTT.

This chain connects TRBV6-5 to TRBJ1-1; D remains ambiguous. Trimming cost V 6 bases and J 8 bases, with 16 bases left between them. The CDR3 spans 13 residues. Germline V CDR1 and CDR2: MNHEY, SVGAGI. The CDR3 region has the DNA TGTGCCAGCAGCCTCGCTCCCAACAGAGAAGCTTTCTTT. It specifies CASSLAPNREAFF.

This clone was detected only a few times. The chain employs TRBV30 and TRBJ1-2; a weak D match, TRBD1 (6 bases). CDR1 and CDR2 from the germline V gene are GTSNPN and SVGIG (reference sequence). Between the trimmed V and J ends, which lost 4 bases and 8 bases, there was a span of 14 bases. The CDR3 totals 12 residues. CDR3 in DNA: TGTGCCTGGAATACAGGGATGCGAGGCTACACCTTC. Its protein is CAWNTGMRGYTF.

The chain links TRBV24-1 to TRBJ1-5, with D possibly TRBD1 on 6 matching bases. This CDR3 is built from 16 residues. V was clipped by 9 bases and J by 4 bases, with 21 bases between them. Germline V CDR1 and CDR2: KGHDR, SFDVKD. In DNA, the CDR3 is TGTGCCACCGACTGGGACACCCTGTCGCCAAATCAGCCCCAGCATTTT. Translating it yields CATDWDTLSPNQPQHF.

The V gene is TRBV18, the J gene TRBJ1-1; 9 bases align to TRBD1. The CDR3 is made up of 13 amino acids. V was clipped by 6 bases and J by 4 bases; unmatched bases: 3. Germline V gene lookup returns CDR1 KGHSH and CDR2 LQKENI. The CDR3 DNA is TGTGCCAGCTCTATGGGACAGGGCACTGAAGCTTTCTTT. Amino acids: CASSMGQGTEAFF.

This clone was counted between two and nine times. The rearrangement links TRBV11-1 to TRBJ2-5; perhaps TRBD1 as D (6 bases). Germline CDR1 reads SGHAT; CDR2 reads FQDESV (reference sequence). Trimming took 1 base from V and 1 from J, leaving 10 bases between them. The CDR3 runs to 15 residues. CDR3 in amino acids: CASSLGTAIQETQYF. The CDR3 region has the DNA TGTGCCAGCAGCTTAGGGACAGCGATCCAAGAGACCCAGTACTTC.

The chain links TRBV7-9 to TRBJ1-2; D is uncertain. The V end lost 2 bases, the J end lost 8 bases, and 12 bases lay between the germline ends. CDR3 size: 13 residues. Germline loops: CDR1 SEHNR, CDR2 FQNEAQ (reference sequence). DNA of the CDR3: TGTGCCAGCAGCTTAACCGACGAGCTAGGCTACACCTTC. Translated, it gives CASSLTDELGYTF.

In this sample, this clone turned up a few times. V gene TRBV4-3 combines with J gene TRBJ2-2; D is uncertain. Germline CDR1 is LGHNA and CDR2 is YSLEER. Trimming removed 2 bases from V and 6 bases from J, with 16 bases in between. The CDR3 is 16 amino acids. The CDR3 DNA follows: TGCGCCAGCAGCCAACTCCGGGTGACGCTGGCCGGGGAGCTGTTTTTT. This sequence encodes CASSQLRVTLAGELFF.

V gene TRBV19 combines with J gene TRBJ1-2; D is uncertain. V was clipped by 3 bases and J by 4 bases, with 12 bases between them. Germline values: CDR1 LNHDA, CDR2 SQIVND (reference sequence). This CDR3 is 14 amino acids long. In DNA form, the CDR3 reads TGTGCCAGTAGTATTATAGGGCAAATCTATGGCTACACCTTC. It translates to CASSIIGQIYGYTF.

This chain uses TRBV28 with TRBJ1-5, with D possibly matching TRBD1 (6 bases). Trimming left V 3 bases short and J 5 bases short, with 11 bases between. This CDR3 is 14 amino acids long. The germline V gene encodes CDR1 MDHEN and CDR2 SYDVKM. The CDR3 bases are TGTGCCAGCAGTTTTGCAGGGGAGGATCAGCCCCAGCATTTT. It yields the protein CASSFAGEDQPQHF.

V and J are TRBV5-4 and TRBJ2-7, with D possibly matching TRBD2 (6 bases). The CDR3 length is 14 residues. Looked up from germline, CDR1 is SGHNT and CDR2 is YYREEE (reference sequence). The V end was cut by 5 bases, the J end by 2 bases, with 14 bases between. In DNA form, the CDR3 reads TGTGCCAGCAGACCAGGGACTCATACCTACGAGCAGTACTTC. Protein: CASRPGTHTYEQYF.

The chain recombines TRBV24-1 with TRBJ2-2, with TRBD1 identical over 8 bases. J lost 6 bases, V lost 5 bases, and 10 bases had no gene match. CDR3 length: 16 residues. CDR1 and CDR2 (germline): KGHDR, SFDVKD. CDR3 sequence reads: CATSAVTGEFAGELFF. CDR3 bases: TGTGCCACCAGTGCGGTGACAGGGGAATTTGCCGGGGAGCTGTTTTTT.